This T cell receptor (beta chain) was captured in a study of cytomegalovirus exposure and HLA in healthy donors. To note about this clone: Its specificity is not known.

Both 60 Vbeta primers and 13 Jbeta primers went into the PCR. Source study methods: A later analysis counted 65 million to 95 million unique TCR beta chains, about 11 million shared. Sequenced by immunoSEQ multiplex PCR; TCRdb stores in-frame clones only, minus some. V, J and clone size derive from that table, while D and trimming were established from the DNA sequence. The sample carries 100,000 to 150,000 clones, 81% recorded once. Study results and limitations: For most TCR beta V segments, an earlier analysis put the productive rate at about 87% or about 30% of the time. A list of around 160 TCR beta chains associated with cytomegalovirus was given. In a later analysis, compared with equally common non-associated chains, HLA-associated beta chains were more expanded.

V lost 5 bases to trimming and J lost 2 bases; unmatched junction nucleotides: 2. Looked up from germline, CDR1 is SGHTA and CDR2 is FQGNSA. The CDR3 contains 14 residues. The receptor comes from a young man in good health and CMV-seropositive. The V gene is TRBV7-2, the J gene TRBJ1-2; 10 bases line up with TRBD1. The sequenced sample consisted of PBMCs. This CDR3 is CASSRDRGNYGYTF. The CDR3 DNA is TGTGCCAGCAGCCGGGACAGGGGAAACTATGGCTACACCTTC.